The 29 T cell receptor beta chains below come from one sample, sequenced in a study of CD8 T cells in Susac syndrome. After extraction with the RNeasy kit, roughly 0.45 to 1 ug of the RNA was reverse transcribed using random hexamers. TCRdb redid the calling of the immunoSEQ multiplex PCR reads with MiXCR, one entry per CDR3 protein. The table has some 260,000 distinct CDR3 sequences, about 94% seen once. The sample comprised CD4+ T cells from PBMCs. The receptors originated from a human donor with multiple sclerosis.

The chain is built from TRBV11-2 and TRBJ1-1, with D hard to call. V gave up 2 bases and J gave up 1 base, with 14 bases separating them. The length of the CDR3 is 16 residues. The germline gives CDR1 SGHAT, CDR2 FQNNGV. The CDR3 DNA reads as TGTGCCAGCAGCTTACTGCGGGGTCGGACGAACACTGAAGCTTTCTTT. Residues: CASSLLRGRTNTEAFF. Together with reference TRBV11-2 and TRBJ1-1, the CDR3 gives the full variable domain: EAGVAQSPRYKIIEKRQSVAFWCNPISGHATLYWYQQILGQGPKLLIQFQNNGVVDDSQLPKDRFSAERLKGVDSTLKIQPAKLEDSAVYLCASSLLRGRTNTEAFFGQGTRLTVV.

The V and J genes are TRBV10-3 and TRBJ2-1; TRBD1 agrees at 9 bases. Trimming took 7 bases from V and 5 from J; bases not matched to a gene: 12. The V gene's germline CDR1 is ENHRY and CDR2 SYGVKD. The CDR3 sequence is 16 residues long. CDR3: CAIKPPGQGLNNEQFF. CDR3 sequence (DNA): TGTGCCATCAAGCCTCCGGGACAGGGCCTAAACAATGAGCAGTTCTTC.

The rearrangement uses TRBV2 and TRBJ2-7; D uncertain. Germline values: CDR1 SNHLY, CDR2 FYNNEI. V lost 3 bases and J lost 4, with 4 bases in between. The CDR3 totals 11 residues. The chain's CDR3 is CASSDRYEQYV. The CDR3 DNA reads as TGTGCCAGCAGTGACCGATACGAGCAGTACGTC.

The V and J genes are TRBV5-6 and TRBJ1-4; D unclear. The CDR3 is made up of 15 amino acids. Germline loops: CDR1 SGHDT, CDR2 YYEEEE. V gave up 1 base and J gave up 4 bases, with 11 bases separating them. Here the CDR3 reads CASSLMVAHNEKLFF. DNA of the CDR3: TGTGCCAGCAGCTTGATGGTAGCTCATAATGAAAAACTGTTTTTT. Looking up the rest from reference TRBV5-6 and TRBJ1-4 gives the full variable domain: DAGVTQSPTHLIKTRGQQVTLRCSPKSGHDTVSWYQQALGQGPQFIFQYYEEEERQRGNFPDRFSGHQFPNYSSELNVNALLLGDSALYLCASSLMVAHNEKLFFGSGTQLSVL.

The J gene is TRBJ2-7, the V gene TRBV6-2 or TRBV6-3, with unresolved D. The CDR3 sequence is 14 residues long. Germline V gives CDR1 MNHEY, CDR2 SVGEGT. V was clipped by 2 bases and J by 3 bases, with 11 bases between them. The CDR3 bases are TGTGCCAGCAGTTACATGACCGGTAACTACGAGCAGTACTTC. This sequence encodes CASSYMTGNYEQYF.

The J gene is TRBJ1-2, the V gene TRBV11-2; 10 bases agree with TRBD1. From germline, CDR1 is SGHAT and CDR2 FQNNGV. The CDR3 totals 17 residues. Unmatched junction bases numbered 13, after V lost 6 bases and J lost 3 bases. The CDR3 region is CASRLLASGTGDYGYTF. The CDR3 DNA reads TGTGCCAGCAGACTCCTGGCCTCCGGGACAGGGGACTATGGCTACACCTTC.

The CDR3 protein is CASSSITGEETQYF. The CDR3 DNA follows: TGCGCCAGCAGCTCCATCACAGGGGAAGAGACCCAGTACTTC. The chain links TRBV5-1 to TRBJ2-5; 7 bases line up with TRBD1. CDR1 is SGHRS, CDR2 YFSETQ, per germline. CDR3 length: 14 residues. The V segment lost 3 bases and the J segment 3 bases; nucleotides outside the gene matches: 5.

The rearrangement links TRBV24-1 to TRBJ2-4; unclear D gene. V gave up 4 bases and J gave up 0 bases, with 15 bases separating them. The CDR3 length is 17 residues. Germline CDR1 reads KGHDR; CDR2 reads SFDVKD. The CDR3 region is CATSETDRRSAKNIQYF. Here the CDR3 DNA reads TGTGCCACCAGTGAGACCGACCGGAGATCAGCCAAAAACATTCAGTACTTC.

The CDR3, as DNA: TGTGCCAGCAGCCAACCCCTAGCGGGGGTTTACGAGCAGTACTTC. This sequence encodes CASSQPLAGVYEQYF. V gene TRBV5-4 combines with J gene TRBJ2-7; the match to TRBD2 covers 10 bases. This CDR3 contains 15 residues. CDR1 is SGHNT, CDR2 YYREEE, per germline (reference sequence). V dropped 4 bases and J dropped 4; count of bases not matched to a gene: 8.

CDR3 coding DNA: TGTGCCGCAACCGGACATTCGAACACCGGGGAGCTGTTTTTT. This codes for CAATGHSNTGELFF. This chain joins TRBV24-1 and TRBJ2-2; D might be TRBD1 (5 bases). The CDR3 has 14 residues. Germline V gives CDR1 KGHDR, CDR2 SFDVKD. The V end was cut by 12 bases, the J end by 0 bases, with 13 bases between.

The chain is built from TRBV7-2 and TRBJ2-3; TRBD2 matches 10 bases. Germline V lookup: CDR1 SGHTA, CDR2 FQGNSA. V dropped 1 base and J dropped 2; count of bases not matched to a gene: 3. CDR3 length equals 16 residues. The DNA for the CDR3 is TGTGCCAGCAGCTTAGGGCTAGCGGGGGTCACAGATACGCAGTATTTT. Protein: CASSLGLAGVTDTQYF.

This clonotype appeared a single time. The rearrangement uses TRBV19 and TRBJ1-2; weak D call: TRBD1 (6 bases). Germline V gene data show CDR1 as LNHDA and CDR2 as SQIVND (reference sequence). This CDR3 has 14 residues. Trimming took 4 bases from V and 0 from J, leaving 9 bases between them. The DNA of the CDR3 is TGTGCCAGTAGTAGACAGGCCTCTAACTATGGCTACACCTTC. It encodes CASSRQASNYGYTF. Complete variable domain (other parts from reference TRBV19 and TRBJ1-2): DGGITQSPKYLFRKEGQNVTLSCEQNLNHDAMYWYRQDPGQGLRLIYYSQIVNDFQKGDIAEGYSVSREKKESFPLTVTSAQKNPTAFYLCASSRQASNYGYTFGSGTRLTVV.

The rearrangement links TRBV19 to TRBJ2-1; TRBD1 matches 7 bases. CDR3 size: 13 residues. The trim removed 3 bases at V and 7 bases at J, leaving 3 bases unmatched. Germline V CDR1 and CDR2: LNHDA, SQIVND (reference sequence). CDR3 nucleotide sequence: TGTGCCAGTAGTATTGGACAGGAGAATGAGCAGTTCTTC. It yields the protein CASSIGQENEQFF. The full variable domain, in which reference TRBV19 and TRBJ2-1 provide the parts outside the CDR3, is DGGITQSPKYLFRKEGQNVTLSCEQNLNHDAMYWYRQDPGQGLRLIYYSQIVNDFQKGDIAEGYSVSREKKESFPLTVTSAQKNPTAFYLCASSIGQENEQFFGPGTRLTVL.

This clonotype has only one observation. CDR3 sequence (DNA): TGTGCCACCAGTGATTTGGCCGCTGAGGAGCTGTTTTTT. This sequence encodes CATSDLAAEELFF. This rearrangement joins TRBV24-1 to TRBJ2-2; D uncertain. V was cut by 0 bases and J by 10 bases, with 8 bases left in between. The CDR3 consists of 13 residues. CDR1 and CDR2 from the germline V gene are KGHDR and SFDVKD.

The rearrangement joins TRBV9 to TRBJ2-2, with 10 bases identical to TRBD2. V lost 3 bases, J lost 6 bases, and 2 bases stayed unmatched. The CDR3 spans 14 residues. The germline V gene encodes CDR1 SGDLS and CDR2 YYNGEE. The CDR3 region has the DNA TGTGCCAGCAGCGCAGGGACTAGCGCCGGGGAGCTGTTTTTT. Its protein product is CASSAGTSAGELFF.

This chain uses TRBV19 with TRBJ1-2, with TRBD1 as a possible D gene (6 bases). The ends were cut back, 3 bases at V and 6 bases at J, with 20 bases in the middle. The CDR3 covers 16 residues. Germline V gene data show CDR1 as LNHDA and CDR2 as SQIVND (reference sequence). The CDR3 nucleotides read TGTGCCAGTAGTATCCCGGGACAAACCCCACGAAATGGCTACACCTTC. Translating gives CASSIPGQTPRNGYTF.

This clonotype was counted between two and nine times. V and J are TRBV12-3 or TRBV12-4 and TRBJ2-5, with D perhaps matching TRBD1 or TRBD2 (5 bases each). Trimming cost V 4 bases and J 3 bases, with 9 bases left between them. This CDR3 has 13 residues. This CDR3 is CASSWDRKETQYF. The CDR3 DNA follows: TGTGCCAGCAGTTGGGACCGAAAAGAGACCCAGTACTTC.

This clonotype has a single count. This rearrangement joins TRBV7-6 to TRBJ1-3; D gene unclear. Germline CDR1 is SGHVS and CDR2 is FNYEAQ. Trimming shortened V by 5 bases and J by 8 bases, and 10 bases separated the two germline ends. The CDR3 has 12 residues. In nucleotides, the CDR3 is TGTGCCAGCAGCCCGGGGAGAGACACCATATATTTT. It codes for CASSPGRDTIYF.

The chain carries TRBV4-2 and TRBJ2-2; 7 bases align to TRBD2. The J segment lost 5 bases and the V segment lost 1 base, leaving 10 bases of the junction unmatched. CDR3 size: 17 residues. Germline CDR1 reads LGHNA; CDR2 reads YNFKEQ. The CDR3 protein is CASSQGGGGGMTGELFF. CDR3 bases: TGTGCCAGCAGCCAAGGAGGTGGGGGGGGTATGACCGGGGAGCTGTTTTTT.

This clonotype occurred once. The rearrangement uses TRBV3-1 and TRBJ1-2; 12 bases map to TRBD1. This CDR3 has 16 residues. V shed 4 bases and J 8 bases; nucleotides not matched to a gene: 11. The germline V gene encodes CDR1 LGHDT and CDR2 YNNKEL (reference sequence). The CDR3 nucleotides read TGTGCCAGCAGCCCCCCGGGGACAGGGGGCCGTCGGGGCTACACCTTC. This codes for CASSPPGTGGRRGYTF.

J is TRBJ1-2 and V is TRBV7-8; no clear D gene. Germline V gene data show CDR1 as SGHVS and CDR2 as FQNEAQ. V dropped 1 base and J dropped 3 bases, with 9 bases sitting between them. This CDR3 is 14 amino acids long. The CDR3, as DNA: TGTGCCAGCAGCTTAGATGGGGTGGACTATGGCTACACCTTC. Translation: CASSLDGVDYGYTF.

This chain links TRBV7-3 with TRBJ2-5; 8 bases are a match to TRBD1. CDR1 SGHTA and CDR2 FQGTGA come from the germline V gene. The CDR3 contains 15 residues. V was clipped by 1 base and J by 1 base; unmatched bases: 2. The CDR3 bases are TGTGCCAGCAGCTTAATGGGGACAGGCCAAGAGACCCAGTACTTC. Encoded protein: CASSLMGTGQETQYF.

This clonotype was seen only once. V usage is TRBV18 and J usage is TRBJ2-3; perhaps TRBD2 as D (6 bases). The CDR3 spans 15 residues. The V end was cut by 1 base, the J end by 2 bases, with 10 bases between. The germline V gene encodes CDR1 KGHSH and CDR2 LQKENI. This CDR3 reads CASSPRRVVTDTQYF. The CDR3 nucleotides read TGTGCCAGCTCACCACGGAGGGTAGTCACAGATACGCAGTATTTT.

This chain joins TRBV4-1 and TRBJ2-3; TRBD2 agrees at 8 bases. Looked up from germline, CDR1 is MGHRA and CDR2 is YSYEKL. Trimming cost V 4 bases and J 5 bases; bases outside gene matches: 11. The CDR3 loop spans 16 amino acids. Here the CDR3 DNA reads TGCGCCAGCAGCCGCCGGGGGGGCCTCGGGTTAGATACGCAGTATTTT. Its translation is CASSRRGGLGLDTQYF.

The rearrangement uses TRBV9 and TRBJ2-5; D tentatively reads TRBD1 or TRBD2 (5 bases each). V lost 0 bases and J 5 bases, leaving 11 bases between the germline ends. The CDR3 is 14 amino acids. Germline assignment: CDR1 SGDLS and CDR2 YYNGEE. CDR3 amino acids: CASSVGGWGETQYF. The CDR3 nucleotides are TGTGCCAGCAGCGTAGGGGGCTGGGGGGAGACCCAGTACTTC.

The chain carries TRBV7-9 and TRBJ2-1; 8 positions match TRBD2. The V and J ends lost 1 base and 5 bases, in that order; junction bases with no gene match: 7. This CDR3 contains 16 residues. The V gene's germline CDR1 is SEHNR and CDR2 FQNEAQ (reference sequence). CDR3 DNA: TGTGCCAGCAGCTTAGGATGGCGGGGGGAAAACAATGAGCAGTTCTTC. This codes for CASSLGWRGENNEQFF.

The genes are TRBV24-1 and TRBJ2-2; tentatively, D is TRBD2 (5 bases). The CDR3 runs to 15 residues. Germline loops: CDR1 KGHDR, CDR2 SFDVKD. V was trimmed by 10 bases and J by 7 bases, leaving 21 bases between them. CDR3 in amino acids: CATQPPDSPHGELFF. Here the CDR3 DNA reads TGTGCCACTCAGCCCCCGGACTCCCCCCACGGGGAGCTGTTTTTT.

This chain connects TRBV3-1 to TRBJ2-2; D possibly corresponds to TRBD1 (6 bases). Trimming removed 5 bases from V and 2 bases from J, with 12 bases in between. Germline V gene data show CDR1 as LGHDT and CDR2 as YNNKEL (reference sequence). CDR3 length: 15 residues. The CDR3 is CASSFGTPNTGELFF. CDR3 in DNA: TGTGCCAGCAGCTTCGGGACACCTAACACCGGGGAGCTGTTTTTT.

This chain joins TRBV18 and TRBJ1-6, with D perhaps matching TRBD1 (6 bases). This CDR3 region has 16 residues. V was shortened by 3 bases and J by 7 bases, with 16 bases between the two germline ends. Per the germline V gene, CDR1 is KGHSH and CDR2 is LQKENI. The CDR3 is CASSPRSGAPNSPLHF. Written as DNA, the CDR3 is TGTGCCAGCTCACCGCGGTCGGGGGCGCCGAATTCACCCCTCCACTTT.